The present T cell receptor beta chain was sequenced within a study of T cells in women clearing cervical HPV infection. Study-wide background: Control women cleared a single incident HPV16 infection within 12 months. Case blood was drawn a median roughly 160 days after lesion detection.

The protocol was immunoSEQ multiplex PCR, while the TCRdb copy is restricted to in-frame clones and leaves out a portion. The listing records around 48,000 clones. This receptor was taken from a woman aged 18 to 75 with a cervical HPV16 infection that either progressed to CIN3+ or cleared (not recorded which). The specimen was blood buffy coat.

CDR3 DNA (partial): TGTGCCAGCTCCCCGAGGTACGAG. This translates into CASSPRYE. The full CDR3 is CASSPRYEQYF. The chain joins TRBV7-8 to TRBJ2-7; D unresolved. The missing CDR3 end, 3 residues past where the read stops, is filled in from the germline J gene. Germline CDR1 SGHVS, CDR2 FQNEAQ. This CDR3 contains 11 residues. V was pared by 8 bases and J by 4 bases, with 9 bases between.